This TCR beta chain was profiled in a study of blood T cell repertoires in COVID-19. This clone was detected only once. Germline CDR1 is LNHDA and CDR2 is SQIVND (reference sequence). V lost 6 bases, J lost 4 bases, and 13 bases lay in between. This CDR3 is built from 14 residues. Profiled with immunoSEQ multiplex PCR; TCRdb holds only in-frame clones, not every one. The table includes approximately 110,000 clones, more than 75% detected once. The clonotype originates from a human donor in a cohort sampled during active COVID-19. Input material: peripheral blood. The chain links TRBV19 to TRBJ1-5; D is ambiguous. CDR3 region: CASSDGRVNQPQHF. The DNA of the CDR3 is TGTGCCAGTAGCGATGGGAGGGTTAATCAGCCCCAGCATTTT.